The 15 T cell receptor beta chains below all came from one sample that was sequenced in a study of Ad26.COV2.S vaccination and SARS-CoV-2 variants. Clones were sequenced by immunoSEQ multiplex PCR, and TCRdb holds only the in-frame ones, with some missing. The sample contains about 390,000 clones, about nine tenths of which appear only once. Treatment reported: approximately 18 received Ad26.COV2.S at low or high dose, single or two shots; about 5 received placebo; per-sample allocation not given. Day 63 after the first vaccine or placebo injection was the time point for sampling. The sample here was peripheral blood, taken in a trial of Ad26.COV2.S vaccine versus placebo. These receptors all come from a person between 18 and 59 years old who received the Ad26.COV2.S COVID-19 vaccine or a placebo.

The gene calls are TRBV27 and TRBJ2-3, with D uncertain. The CDR3 spans 13 residues. V dropped 4 bases and J dropped 4 bases, with 9 bases sitting between them. Germline CDR1 MNHEY, CDR2 SMNVEV (reference sequence). CDR3 DNA sequence: TGTGCCAGCAGTTGGGGAACGTCAGATACGCAGTATTTT. Translation: CASSWGTSDTQYF.

This clone was found a few times. The genes are TRBV19 and TRBJ1-5, with 7 bases matching TRBD1. After removal of 7 bases from V and 6 bases from J, the junction contained 3 bases not matched to a gene. The CDR3 consists of 12 residues. CDR1 LNHDA and CDR2 SQIVND come from the germline V gene (reference sequence). CDR3 DNA: TGTGCCAGTACCCAGGGGGGTCAGCCCCAGCATTTT. Encoded protein: CASTQGGQPQHF.

The gene calls are TRBV6-5 and TRBJ2-2; D is undetermined. This CDR3 spans 13 amino acids. Germline values: CDR1 MNHEY, CDR2 SVGAGI. Trimming pared 7 bases from V and 2 bases from J, leaving 8 bases between. The CDR3 DNA reads TGTGCCAGCAATCCCGGCAACACCGGGGAGCTGTTTTTT. It codes for CASNPGNTGELFF.

The V and J genes are TRBV9 and TRBJ1-5; D remains ambiguous. The CDR3 consists of 16 residues. Looked up from germline, CDR1 is SGDLS and CDR2 is YYNGEE. Trimming stripped 0 bases from V and 2 bases from J, with 12 bases between. The CDR3 protein is CASSVGGEGRNQPQHF. CDR3 nucleotides: TGTGCCAGCAGCGTAGGTGGGGAAGGGCGCAATCAGCCCCAGCATTTT.

This chain links TRBV9 with TRBJ1-4; a weak D match, TRBD1 (5 bases). Trimming shortened V by 4 bases and J by 8 bases, and 18 bases separated the two germline ends. CDR1 is SGDLS, CDR2 YYNGEE, per germline. CDR3 length: 15 amino acids. The CDR3 sequence: CASSLRGLGLEKLFF. In DNA, the CDR3 is TGTGCCAGCAGCTTAAGGGGCCTGGGATTGGAAAAACTGTTTTTT.

This chain joins TRBV5-8 and TRBJ1-5; no firm D call. Germline CDR1 reads SGHTS; CDR2 reads YDEGEE. There are 17 residues in the CDR3. V lost 4 bases, J lost 1 base, and 18 bases lay in between. The CDR3 region has the DNA TGTGCCAGCAGCCCGGACGGATCAGTTTGGAGCAATCAGCCCCAGCATTTT. It encodes CASSPDGSVWSNQPQHF.

This clone was observed a few times. The V call is TRBV3-1 (or the pseudogene TRBV3-2), the J call TRBJ2-7, with 10 bases aligning to TRBD1. The CDR3 runs 11 residues. The V gene's germline CDR1 is LGHDT and CDR2 YNNKEL (reference sequence). Trimming cost V 8 bases and J 6 bases; bases outside gene matches: 1. CDR3: CASGQGGEQYF. CDR3 coding DNA: TGTGCCAGCGGACAGGGGGGCGAGCAGTACTTC.

The chain is built from TRBV7-8 and TRBJ1-2; 8 bases are a match to TRBD1. Trimming at V came to 1 base and at J to 6 bases, leaving 4 bases not matched to a gene. Germline values: CDR1 SGHVS, CDR2 FQNEAQ. CDR3 length: 14 residues. The CDR3 DNA reads TGTGCCAGCAGCTTAGAGACAGGGGAAGATGGCTACACCTTC. Translated, it gives CASSLETGEDGYTF. The full variable domain, with the rest looked up from reference TRBV7-8 and TRBJ1-2, is GAGVSQSPRYKVAKRGQDVALRCDPISGHVSLFWYQQALGQGPEFLTYFQNEAQLDKSGLPSDRFFAERPEGSVSTLKIQRTQQEDSAVYLCASSLETGEDGYTFGSGTRLTVV.

Only one count was recorded for this clone. The gene calls are TRBV4-3 and TRBJ2-7; TRBD2 is a possible D gene (5 bases). Looked up from germline, CDR1 is LGHNA and CDR2 is YSLEER. The germline V and J ends were trimmed by 1 base and 7 bases, with 11 bases remaining between them. The CDR3 consists of 13 residues. The CDR3 protein is CASSQVRGREQYF. The CDR3 DNA follows: TGCGCCAGCAGCCAAGTTCGAGGGCGTGAGCAGTACTTC.

This clone was picked up a small number of times. This rearrangement joins TRBV6-5 to TRBJ2-5; 7 bases are a match to TRBD1. V shed 5 bases and J 3 bases; nucleotides not matched to a gene: 9. The CDR3 is 15 residues long. Germline CDR1 and CDR2: MNHEY and SVGAGI. The CDR3 reads CASSLTTGTEETQYF. The DNA for the CDR3 is TGTGCCAGCAGTCTCACAACCGGGACAGAAGAGACCCAGTACTTC.

This clone was detected only once. The CDR3 sequence is CASSPRLQGADTQYF. In nucleotides, the CDR3 is TGTGCCAGCAGCCCCCGCCTGCAGGGGGCAGATACGCAGTATTTT. The chain has TRBV11-2 and TRBJ2-3, with 7 bases aligning to TRBD1. The CDR3 runs 15 residues. The V gene end was trimmed by 5 bases and the J gene end by 4 bases; junction bases not matched to a gene: 9. The germline V gene encodes CDR1 SGHAT and CDR2 FQNNGV.

The gene calls are TRBV5-6 and TRBJ1-2; tentatively, D is TRBD1 (6 bases). Trimming removed 1 base at V and 4 bases at J, with 14 bases between. This CDR3 spans 15 amino acids. From germline, CDR1 is SGHDT and CDR2 YYEEEE. DNA for the CDR3: TGTGCCAGCAGCTTGAGGGTGGGGGCCTCCTATGGCTACACCTTC. It yields the protein CASSLRVGASYGYTF.

The chain is built from TRBV5-6 and TRBJ2-1; 12 bases match TRBD2. CDR3 length: 16 residues. Germline trimming cut 2 bases from V and 6 bases from J; bases unmatched to any gene: 6. Germline CDR1 reads SGHDT; CDR2 reads YYEEEE. CDR3 nucleotide sequence: TGTGCCAGCAGCTTACGGACTAGCGGGGCTCCCAATGAGCAGTTCTTC. Translating it yields CASSLRTSGAPNEQFF.

With respect to this clone: The sample contains more than one DNA sequence encoding this CDR3. The V gene is TRBV3-1 (or the pseudogene TRBV3-2), the J gene TRBJ2-7, with D uncertain. The V gene's germline CDR1 is LGHDT and CDR2 YNNKEL (reference sequence). V dropped 4 bases and J dropped 3 bases, with 7 bases sitting between them. This CDR3 region has 12 residues. CDR3 loop: CASSPRSYEQYF. The CDR3 DNA sequence: TGTGCCAGCAGCCCTCGGAGCTACGAGCAGTACTTC.

The rearrangement joins TRBV5-8 to TRBJ2-7, with 12 bases fitting TRBD2. CDR1 is SGHTS and CDR2 is YDEGEE in the germline V gene. Germline trimming cut 5 bases from V and 3 bases from J; bases unmatched to any gene: 6. This CDR3 has 15 amino acids. CDR3 nucleotides: TGTGCCAGCAGGTGGACTAGCGGGAACCTCTACGAGCAGTACTTC. Its translation: CASRWTSGNLYEQYF.